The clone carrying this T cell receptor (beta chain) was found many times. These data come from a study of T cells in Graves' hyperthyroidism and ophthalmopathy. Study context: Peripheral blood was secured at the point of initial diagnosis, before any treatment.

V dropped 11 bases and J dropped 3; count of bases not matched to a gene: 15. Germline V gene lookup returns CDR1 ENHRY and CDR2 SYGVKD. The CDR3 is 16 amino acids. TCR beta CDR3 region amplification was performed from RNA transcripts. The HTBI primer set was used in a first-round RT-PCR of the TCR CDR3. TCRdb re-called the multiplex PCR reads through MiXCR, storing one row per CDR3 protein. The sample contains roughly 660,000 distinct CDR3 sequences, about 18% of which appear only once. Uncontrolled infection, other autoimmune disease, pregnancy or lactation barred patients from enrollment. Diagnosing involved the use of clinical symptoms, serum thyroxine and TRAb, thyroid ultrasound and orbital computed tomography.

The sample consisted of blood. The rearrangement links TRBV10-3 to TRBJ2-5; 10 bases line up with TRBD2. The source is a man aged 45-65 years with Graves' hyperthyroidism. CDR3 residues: CASRGSSGSIEETQYF. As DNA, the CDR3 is TGTGCCTCCCGCGGGTCTAGCGGGAGCATTGAAGAGACCCAGTACTTC.